This T cell receptor (beta chain) originates from a study of radiation and T cells in renal cell carcinoma. Overall study: Nephrectomy followed 15 Gy stereotactic body radiation by 4 weeks.

Study-wide findings and caveats: Top tumor clonotypes rose in blood 2 weeks post-radiation, then contracted.

Indicated time point: blood 2 weeks post-SBRT. Treatment here: 15 Gy SBRT to primary tumor, nephrectomy 4 weeks later. The patient's renal cell carcinoma had clear cell pathology. The CDR3 is 15 amino acids. CDR1 GTSNPN and CDR2 SVGIG come from the germline V gene (reference sequence). With V trimmed by 3 bases and J by 6 bases, 12 bases remained unmatched. This clone has a handful of counts. Antigen specificity is unknown. Clones were sequenced by immunoSEQ multiplex PCR, and TCRdb holds only the in-frame ones, with some missing. The data hold more than 150,000 clones, with roughly 90% observed a single time.

The specimen was blood, collected from a patient whose treatment included radiotherapy and nephrectomy. The TCR was taken from a woman in her forties or fifties with renal cell carcinoma. The chain uses TRBV30 and TRBJ2-7, with 9 bases lining up with TRBD1. CDR3 coding DNA: TGTGCCTGGAGGGAATTCTCCGGGACAGGGTCCGAGCAGTACTTC. This encodes CAWREFSGTGSEQYF. The entire variable domain, with the rest obtained from reference TRBV30 and TRBJ2-7, is as follows: SQTIHQWPATLVQPVGSPLSLECTVEGTSNPNLYWYRQAAGRGLQLLFYSVGIGQISSEVPQNLSASRPQDRQFILSSKKLLLSDSGFYLCAWREFSGTGSEQYFGPGTRLTVT.